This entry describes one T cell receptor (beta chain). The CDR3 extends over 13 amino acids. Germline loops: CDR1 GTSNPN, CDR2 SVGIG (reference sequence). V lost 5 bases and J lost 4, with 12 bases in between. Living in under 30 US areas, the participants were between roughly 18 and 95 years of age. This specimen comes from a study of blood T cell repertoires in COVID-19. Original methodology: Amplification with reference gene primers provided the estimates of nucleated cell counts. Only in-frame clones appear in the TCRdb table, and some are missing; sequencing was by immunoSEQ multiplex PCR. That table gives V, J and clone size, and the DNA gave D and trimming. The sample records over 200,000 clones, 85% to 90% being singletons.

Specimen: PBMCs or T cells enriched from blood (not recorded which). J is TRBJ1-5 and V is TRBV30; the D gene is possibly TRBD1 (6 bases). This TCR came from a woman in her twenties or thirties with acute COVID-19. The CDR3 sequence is CAWEKGGNQPQHF. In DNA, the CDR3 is TGTGCCTGGGAAAAAGGGGGAAATCAGCCCCAGCATTTT.